This TCR beta chain derives from a study of blood T cell repertoires in COVID-19. Turning to the study itself: Samples of COVID-19 (acute and convalescent) were obtained from the United States, Italy and Spain. From T cells, B-cell-depleted T cells, or PBMCs came the material, which was cDNA or gDNA.

Authors' analysis steps: Estimation of nucleated cell counts was performed using reference gene primer amplification. This table comes from immunoSEQ multiplex PCR, and its TCRdb copy is limited to in-frame clones, with some not included. V and J calls and clone size are those listed in that table; D and trimming were worked out from the DNA. The sample carries 130,000 to 150,000 clones, around 82% recorded once. Germline CDR1 MNHEY, CDR2 SVGAGI. With V trimmed by 2 bases and J by 11 bases, 7 bases remained unmatched. This CDR3 region has 13 residues. The chain joins TRBV6-5 to TRBJ1-2; 8 positions agree with TRBD1. Sequenced input: peripheral blood. This clonotype originated in a woman between 50 and 59 years old with acute or convalescent COVID-19. The CDR3 protein is CASSYRYDRGYTF. The CDR3 region has the DNA TGTGCCAGCAGTTACCGATACGACAGGGGATACACCTTC.